This paragraph covers one T cell receptor beta chain sequence. Its antigen is unknown. This sample is part of a study of shared clonotypes between healthy human individuals. Whole-study context: Three plates were used per donor for CD4 naive, three for CD4 memory, two for CD8 naive and one for CD8 memory. Study observations and caveats: Among several donors, around 5% of naive CD4 clonotypes were found in common.

Germline CDR1 SGHNT, CDR2 YYREEE (reference sequence). V shed 7 bases and J shed 5 bases, with 19 bases lying between them. The CDR3 extends over 15 amino acids. CD4+ cells underwent separation, giving CD45RA+ naive and CD45RA-negative memory subsets. Every immunoSEQ plate was one replicate of a subset's evenly spread DNA. Measured with immunoSEQ multiplex PCR; TCRdb has only the in-frame clones, and not every one. The repertoire holds approximately 2.5 million clones, approximately 93% seen once, with around 0.4% in the top ten. The sequence came from a man between 18 and 29 years old in good health. Some clones in this sample may be carry-over from other donors' samples. The rearrangement joins TRBV5-4 to TRBJ2-1; D perhaps matches TRBD2 (5 bases). Input material: naive CD4+ T cells from PBMCs. Indicated subset: CD45RA+ positively selected. The CDR3 protein is CASPSSGKFDNEQFF. CDR3 DNA: TGTGCCAGCCCCTCTTCCGGGAAGTTTGACAATGAGCAGTTCTTC.